The clone carrying this T cell receptor (beta chain) was observed once. The antigen is not known. The CDR3 spans 14 residues. Trimming shortened V by 3 bases and J by 6 bases, and 14 bases separated the two germline ends. Germline V CDR1 and CDR2: DFQATT, SNEGSKA (reference sequence). This entry comes from a study of response to subunit inactivated influenza vaccine. Overall study findings and caveats: The authors suggested that every seasonal influenza vaccination recruits few new T cells.

TCRdb re-called the RT-PCR reads through MiXCR, storing one row per CDR3 protein. The sample lists just over 300,000 distinct CDR3 sequences; over 20% were seen once. The specimen comprised PBMCs from blood, sampled about 20 months after vaccination. The chain recombines TRBV20-1 with TRBJ1-4; no definite D call. This sequence was found in a man in his fifties or sixties who received an inactivated influenza vaccine. In nucleotides, the CDR3 is TGCAGTGCTAGGTACACCGCCGGTGATGAAAAACTGTTTTTT. Protein: CSARYTAGDEKLFF.